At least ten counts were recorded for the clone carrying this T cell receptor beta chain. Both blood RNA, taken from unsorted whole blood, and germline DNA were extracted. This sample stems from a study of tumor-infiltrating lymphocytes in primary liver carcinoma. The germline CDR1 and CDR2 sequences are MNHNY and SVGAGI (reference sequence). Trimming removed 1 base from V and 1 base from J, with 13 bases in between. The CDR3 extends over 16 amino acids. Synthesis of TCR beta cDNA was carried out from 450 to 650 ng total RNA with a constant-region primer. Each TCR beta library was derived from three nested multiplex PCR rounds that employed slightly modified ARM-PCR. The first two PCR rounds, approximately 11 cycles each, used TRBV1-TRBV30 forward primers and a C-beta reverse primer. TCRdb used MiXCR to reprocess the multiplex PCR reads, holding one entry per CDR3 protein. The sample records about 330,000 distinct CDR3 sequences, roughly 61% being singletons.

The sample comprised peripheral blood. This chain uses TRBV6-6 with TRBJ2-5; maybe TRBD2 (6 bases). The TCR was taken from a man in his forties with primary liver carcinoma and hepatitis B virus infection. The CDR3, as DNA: TGTGCCAGCAGTTACTTGAACCGGGACTCCCAAGAGACCCAGTACTTC. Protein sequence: CASSYLNRDSQETQYF.